A single sample gave rise to the 26 T cell receptor beta chains below, sequenced in a study of CD8 T cells in Susac syndrome. The RNA input was about 0.5 to 1 ug, and it was reverse transcribed with random hexamers. Via MiXCR, TCRdb re-called the immunoSEQ multiplex PCR reads, giving one row per CDR3 protein. The sample lists over 150,000 distinct CDR3 sequences, approximately 95% seen once, with around 0.12% in the top ten. Material for sequencing was CD4+ T cells from PBMCs. The source of these receptors is a human donor with Susac syndrome.

The chain has TRBV6-6 and TRBJ2-6; D is ambiguous. Germline V gives CDR1 MNHNY, CDR2 SVGAGI (reference sequence). V dropped 0 bases and J dropped 3 bases, with 3 bases sitting between them. The CDR3 totals 14 residues. CDR3 residues: CASSYSRGANVLTF. As DNA, the CDR3 is TGTGCCAGCAGTTACTCGCGTGGGGCCAACGTCCTGACTTTC.

V is TRBV9 and J is TRBJ2-1; the match to TRBD2 covers 11 bases. The germline CDR1 and CDR2 sequences are SGDLS and YYNGEE. Losses at the gene ends were 4 bases for V and 4 bases for J; bases not matched to a gene: 10. There are 17 residues in the CDR3. CDR3 residues: CASSPRGSGGGYNEQFF. Here the CDR3 DNA reads TGTGCCAGCAGCCCAAGAGGTAGCGGGGGGGGGTACAATGAGCAGTTCTTC. Full variable domain (remainder filled in from reference TRBV9 and TRBJ2-1): DSGVTQTPKHLITATGQRVTLRCSPRSGDLSVYWYQQSLDQGLQFLIQYYNGEERAKGNILERFSAQQFPDLHSELNLSSLELGDSALYFCASSPRGSGGGYNEQFFGPGTRLTVL.

The rearrangement joins TRBV5-1 to TRBJ1-2, with TRBD1 identical over 9 bases. The CDR3 runs 16 residues. Per the germline V gene, CDR1 is SGHRS and CDR2 is YFSETQ. V trimming: 7 bases; J trimming: 2 bases; junction bases outside the gene matches: 12. CDR3 residues: CASGRTGDLSNYGYTF. CDR3 sequence (DNA): TGCGCCAGCGGGAGGACAGGGGATCTTTCAAACTATGGCTACACCTTC.

V gene TRBV30 combines with J gene TRBJ2-3; 7 bases align to TRBD1. After removal of 2 bases from V and 6 bases from J, the junction contained 14 bases not matched to a gene. The CDR3 loop spans 16 amino acids. The V gene's germline CDR1 is GTSNPN and CDR2 SVGIG (reference sequence). The CDR3 here is CAWSPRQGPSWDTQYF. The CDR3 DNA follows: TGTGCCTGGAGTCCACGACAGGGACCGTCTTGGGATACGCAGTATTTT.

The V and J genes are TRBV29-1 and TRBJ2-3; 9 nucleotides line up with TRBD1. This CDR3 is built from 15 residues. The germline V gene encodes CDR1 SQVTM and CDR2 ANQGSEA. V was clipped by 6 bases and J by 0 bases; unmatched bases: 7. CDR3 in amino acids: CSVREDRGSTDTQYF. The DNA of the CDR3 is TGCAGCGTGAGAGAAGACAGGGGGAGCACAGATACGCAGTATTTT.

This chain connects TRBV6-4 to TRBJ1-1; 7 bases map to TRBD1. The ends lost 9 bases at V and 12 bases at J; junction bases unmatched: 7. The CDR3 is made up of 10 amino acids. Germline CDR1 reads MRHNA; CDR2 reads SNTAGT. The CDR3 DNA is TGTGCCAGAGACAGGGTCGAGACTTTCTTT. This codes for CARDRVETFF.

This sequence joins TRBV4-3 and TRBJ2-6; 7 nucleotides agree with TRBD1. The V and J ends lost 8 bases and 2 bases, in that order; junction bases with no gene match: 6. There are 15 residues in the CDR3. Germline CDR1 is LGHNA and CDR2 is YSLEER. The CDR3 region has the DNA TGCGCCAGCTCACAGGGGTCGGCTGGGGCCAACGTCCTGACTTTC. Its translation is CASSQGSAGANVLTF.

The V and J genes are TRBV28 and TRBJ1-2, with no clear D. This CDR3 has 15 residues. Germline CDR1 MDHEN, CDR2 SYDVKM. V was cut by 3 bases and J by 3 bases, with 14 bases left in between. In DNA form, the CDR3 reads TGTGCCAGCAGTTTCCTCGGGGTTTTCGACTATGGCTACACCTTC. Translation gives CASSFLGVFDYGYTF.

The CDR3 here is CASSLDRGTYNEQFF. CDR3 coding DNA: TGTGCCAGCAGCCTCGACAGGGGAACCTACAATGAGCAGTTCTTC. This sequence joins TRBV28 and TRBJ2-1, with TRBD1 matching over 8 bases. Germline V gene lookup returns CDR1 MDHEN and CDR2 SYDVKM. V lost 6 bases, J lost 2 bases, and 6 bases stayed unmatched. The CDR3 contains 15 residues.

The rearrangement links TRBV20-1 to TRBJ1-5, with D possibly matching TRBD1 (5 bases). The CDR3 loop spans 13 amino acids. Trimming removed 3 bases at V and 7 bases at J, with 13 bases between. The germline V gene has CDR1 DFQATT and CDR2 SNEGSKA (reference sequence). DNA for the CDR3: TGCAGTGCTAGCGGGCCAGCAGGGCAGCCCCAGCATTTT. Its protein is CSASGPAGQPQHF.

V usage is TRBV4-2 and J usage is TRBJ1-6; unclear D gene. Germline values: CDR1 LGHNA, CDR2 YNFKEQ. The CDR3 is 16 residues long. Deletions cut 1 base from V and 7 bases from J, with 14 bases between. This CDR3 reads CASSQGSPVTNSPLHF. The CDR3 bases are TGTGCCAGCAGCCAAGGGTCTCCAGTGACCAATTCACCCCTCCACTTT.

V usage is TRBV24-1 and J usage is TRBJ1-2; tentatively, D is TRBD1 (6 bases). Per germline, CDR1 KGHDR and CDR2 SFDVKD. Deletions cut 3 bases from V and 6 bases from J, with 13 bases between. This CDR3 is built from 14 residues. The CDR3 bases are TGTGCCACCAGTGATCCTCAGGGGATCGATGGCTACACCTTC. It specifies CATSDPQGIDGYTF.

The chain uses TRBV29-1 and TRBJ1-2; 12 nucleotides agree with TRBD1. J gave up 3 bases and V 3 bases, and 8 bases lay outside the gene matches. This CDR3 contains 16 residues. CDR1 is SQVTM and CDR2 is ANQGSEA in the germline V gene. CDR3: CSVDKEGQGADYGYTF. DNA for the CDR3: TGCAGCGTTGATAAGGAGGGACAGGGGGCTGACTATGGCTACACCTTC.

The table lists this clonotype with a count of one. This chain joins TRBV7-2 and TRBJ2-1; TRBD2 matches 9 bases. V lost 6 bases, J lost 8 bases, and 11 bases stayed unmatched. The CDR3 runs 15 residues. The germline CDR1 and CDR2 sequences are SGHTA and FQGNSA. CDR3 bases: TGTGCCAGCAGTAAATCGCGGGAGGGGTGGTATGAGCAGTTCTTC. Its protein is CASSKSREGWYEQFF.

The chain has TRBV27 and TRBJ2-6, with no clear D. Trimming shortened V by 3 bases and J by 3 bases, and 9 bases separated the two germline ends. Germline lookup yields CDR1 MNHEY and CDR2 SMNVEV (reference sequence). CDR3 length: 15 amino acids. The CDR3 nucleotides are TGTGCCAGCAGTTTCTGGACGGGTGGGGCCAACGTCCTGACTTTC. Protein sequence: CASSFWTGGANVLTF. Supplemented by reference TRBV27 and TRBJ2-6, the full variable domain reads EAQVTQNPRYLITVTGKKLTVTCSQNMNHEYMSWYRQDPGLGLRQIYYSMNVEVTDKGDVPEGYKVSRKEKRNFPLILESPSPNQTSLYFCASSFWTGGANVLTFGAGSRLTVL.

V and J are TRBV6-2 or TRBV6-3 and TRBJ1-2; D is undetermined. The CDR3 extends over 13 amino acids. Deletions cut 6 bases from V and 2 bases from J, with 10 bases between. The germline V gene encodes CDR1 MNHEY and CDR2 SVGEGT. The CDR3 region is CASSPDGNYGYTF. CDR3 sequence (DNA): TGTGCCAGCAGCCCGGACGGGAACTATGGCTACACCTTC.

The chain recombines TRBV18 with TRBJ2-5, with a possible D match to TRBD1 (5 bases). The length of the CDR3 is 16 residues. CDR1 and CDR2 from the germline V gene are KGHSH and LQKENI. V was shortened by 3 bases and J by 5 bases, with 19 bases between the two germline ends. CDR3 in amino acids: CASSPTLGPKGETQYF. Here the CDR3 DNA reads TGTGCCAGCTCACCCACACTCGGGCCTAAGGGGGAGACCCAGTACTTC. Based on the CDR3 plus reference TRBV18 and TRBJ2-5, the full variable domain is NAGVMQNPRHLVRRRGQEARLRCSPMKGHSHVYWYRQLPEEGLKFMVYLQKENIIDESGMPKERFSAEFPKEGPSILRIQQVVRGDSAAYFCASSPTLGPKGETQYFGPGTRLLVL.

The rearrangement joins TRBV30 to TRBJ1-1, with D unclear. V was trimmed by 5 bases and J by 1 base, leaving 8 bases between them. Per the germline V gene, CDR1 is GTSNPN and CDR2 is SVGIG (reference sequence). The CDR3 covers 12 residues. Written as DNA, the CDR3 is TGTGCCTGGCAAACAAGGAACACTGAAGCTTTCTTT. This encodes CAWQTRNTEAFF.

The genes are TRBV24-1 and TRBJ2-2; TRBD1 might be the D (5 bases). The length of the CDR3 is 14 residues. The ends were cut back, 7 bases at V and 6 bases at J, with 14 bases in the middle. The germline V gene has CDR1 KGHDR and CDR2 SFDVKD. The CDR3 loop reads CATRGIKGAGELFF. Written as DNA, the CDR3 is TGTGCCACCAGGGGGATCAAAGGGGCCGGGGAGCTGTTTTTT.

V gene TRBV7-2 combines with J gene TRBJ2-7; D is perhaps TRBD2 (5 bases). The V end was cut by 5 bases, the J end by 3 bases, with 17 bases between. CDR1 is SGHTA and CDR2 is FQGNSA in the germline V gene. CDR3 length equals 15 residues. CDR3 sequence reads: CASSPQSVGDYEQYF. In nucleotides, the CDR3 is TGTGCCAGCAGCCCACAATCCGTCGGGGACTACGAGCAGTACTTC.

The chain has TRBV4-3 and TRBJ2-1, with 9 nucleotides matching TRBD1. Trimming at V came to 1 base and at J to 5 bases, leaving 3 bases not matched to a gene. Germline assignment: CDR1 LGHNA and CDR2 YSLEER. This CDR3 spans 15 amino acids. In DNA form, the CDR3 reads TGCGCCAGCAGCCAAGGACAGGGGGAAGACAATGAGCAGTTCTTC. This translates into CASSQGQGEDNEQFF.

The genes are TRBV29-1 and TRBJ1-5; D uncertain. Germline CDR1 is SQVTM and CDR2 is ANQGSEA. The CDR3 runs to 12 residues. V lost 7 bases and J 2 bases, leaving 9 bases between the germline ends. The CDR3 reads CSAGSGNQPQHF. CDR3 nucleotides: TGCAGCGCCGGCTCGGGCAATCAGCCCCAGCATTTT.

The chain has TRBV15 and TRBJ2-7; 10 bases are a match to TRBD2. Germline lookup yields CDR1 LNHNV and CDR2 YYDKDF (reference sequence). Unmatched junction bases numbered 10, after V lost 8 bases and J lost 6 bases. The CDR3 consists of 14 residues. As DNA, the CDR3 is TGTGCCACCCGTTTAGCGGGAGGAGTTTCCGAGCAGTACTTC. This codes for CATRLAGGVSEQYF.

The chain links TRBV28 to TRBJ2-3; 11 positions agree with TRBD2. This CDR3 region has 16 residues. Germline CDR1 is MDHEN and CDR2 is SYDVKM. The V segment lost 5 bases and the J segment 3 bases; nucleotides outside the gene matches: 7. This CDR3 reads CASSPTTSGVTDTQYF. In DNA form, the CDR3 reads TGTGCCAGCAGTCCTACGACTAGCGGGGTTACAGATACGCAGTATTTT.

This clonotype showed up just once. The gene calls are TRBV11-2 and TRBJ2-5, with 11 bases matching TRBD2. Germline loops: CDR1 SGHAT, CDR2 FQNNGV. This CDR3 spans 16 amino acids. Trimming at V came to 6 bases and at J to 3 bases, leaving 9 bases not matched to a gene. CDR3 region: CASRTGTSGGEETQYF. DNA of the CDR3: TGTGCCAGCAGGACGGGGACTAGCGGAGGGGAAGAGACCCAGTACTTC.

The chain employs TRBV4-2 and TRBJ2-4, with 7 positions matching TRBD1. From germline, CDR1 is LGHNA and CDR2 YNFKEQ. The CDR3 is 14 amino acids. The ends lost 4 bases at V and 8 bases at J; junction bases unmatched: 8. For the CDR3, the DNA is TGTGCCAGCAGCCCTCGACAGGGAACGGACATTCAGTACTTC. It yields the protein CASSPRQGTDIQYF.